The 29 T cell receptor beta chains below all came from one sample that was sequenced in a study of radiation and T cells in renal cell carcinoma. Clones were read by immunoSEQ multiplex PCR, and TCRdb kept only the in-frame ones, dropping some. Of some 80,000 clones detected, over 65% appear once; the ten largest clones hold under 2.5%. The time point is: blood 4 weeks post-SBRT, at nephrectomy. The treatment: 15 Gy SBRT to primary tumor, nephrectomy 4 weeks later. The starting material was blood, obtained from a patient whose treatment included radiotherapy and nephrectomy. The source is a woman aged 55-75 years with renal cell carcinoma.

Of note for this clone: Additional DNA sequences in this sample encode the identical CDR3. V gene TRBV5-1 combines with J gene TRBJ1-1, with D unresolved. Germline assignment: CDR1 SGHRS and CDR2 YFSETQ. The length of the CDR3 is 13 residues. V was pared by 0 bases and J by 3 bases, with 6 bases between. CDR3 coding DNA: TGCGCCAGCAGCTTGGACAGCTACACTGAAGCTTTCTTT. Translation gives CASSLDSYTEAFF.

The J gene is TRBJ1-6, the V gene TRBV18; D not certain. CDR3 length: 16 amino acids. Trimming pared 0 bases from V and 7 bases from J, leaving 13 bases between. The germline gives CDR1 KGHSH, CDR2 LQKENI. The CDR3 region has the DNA TGTGCCAGCTCACCACCTGGTGGCCTCGGAAATTCACCCCTCCACTTT. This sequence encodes CASSPPGGLGNSPLHF.

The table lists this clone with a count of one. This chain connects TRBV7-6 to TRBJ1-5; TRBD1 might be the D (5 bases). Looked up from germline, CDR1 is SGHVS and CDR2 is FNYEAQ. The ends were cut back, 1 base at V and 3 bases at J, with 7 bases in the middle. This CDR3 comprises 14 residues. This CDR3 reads CASSLEGYNQPQHF. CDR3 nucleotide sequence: TGTGCCAGCAGCTTAGAGGGGTACAATCAGCCCCAGCATTTT.

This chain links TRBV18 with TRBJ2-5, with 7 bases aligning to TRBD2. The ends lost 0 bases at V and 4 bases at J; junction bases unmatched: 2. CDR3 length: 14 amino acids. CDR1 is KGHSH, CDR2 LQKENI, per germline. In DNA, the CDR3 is TGTGCCAGCTCACCACCCGGGACTACAGAGACCCAGTACTTC. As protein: CASSPPGTTETQYF.

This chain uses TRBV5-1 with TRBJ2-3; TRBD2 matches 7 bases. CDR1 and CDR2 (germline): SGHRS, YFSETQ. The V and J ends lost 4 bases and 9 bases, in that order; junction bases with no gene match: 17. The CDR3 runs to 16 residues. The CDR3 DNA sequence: TGCGCCAGCAGCCTAGACCGGGACTACGGATATTGGACGCAGTATTTT. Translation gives CASSLDRDYGYWTQYF. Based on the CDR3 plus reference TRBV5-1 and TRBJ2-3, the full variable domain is KAGVTQTPRYLIKTRGQQVTLSCSPISGHRSVSWYQQTPGQGLQFLFEYFSETQRNKGNFPGRFSGRQFSNSRSEMNVSTLELGDSALYLCASSLDRDYGYWTQYFGPGTRLTVL.

Here the CDR3 DNA reads TGTGCCAGCAGGAGGGGCAGGGAGGTTGGCTACACCTTC. Translating gives CASRRGREVGYTF. The chain carries TRBV6-6 and TRBJ1-2, with D perhaps matching TRBD1 (5 bases). Between the trimmed V and J ends, which lost 6 bases and 7 bases, there was a span of 15 bases. The CDR3 spans 13 residues. The germline gives CDR1 MNHNY, CDR2 SVGAGI (reference sequence).

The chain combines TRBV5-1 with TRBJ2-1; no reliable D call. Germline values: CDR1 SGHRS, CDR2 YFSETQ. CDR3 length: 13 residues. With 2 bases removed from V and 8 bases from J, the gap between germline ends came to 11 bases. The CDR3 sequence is CASSLNLGYEQFF. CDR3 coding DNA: TGCGCCAGCAGCTTAAACTTAGGATATGAGCAGTTCTTC.

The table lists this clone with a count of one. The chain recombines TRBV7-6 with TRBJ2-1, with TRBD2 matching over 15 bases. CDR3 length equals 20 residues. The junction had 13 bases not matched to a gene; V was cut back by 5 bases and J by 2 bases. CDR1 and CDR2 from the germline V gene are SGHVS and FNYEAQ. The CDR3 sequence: CASSRRLGTSGRLTYNEQFF. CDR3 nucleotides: TGTGCCAGCAGCCGTAGGTTGGGGACTAGCGGGAGGTTAACCTACAATGAGCAGTTCTTC.

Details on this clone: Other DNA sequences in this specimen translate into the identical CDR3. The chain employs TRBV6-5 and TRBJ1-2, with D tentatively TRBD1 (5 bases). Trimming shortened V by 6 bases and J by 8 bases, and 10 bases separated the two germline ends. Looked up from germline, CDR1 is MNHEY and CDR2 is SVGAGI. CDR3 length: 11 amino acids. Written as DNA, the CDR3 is TGTGCCAGCAGCCAGGGTGTGGGCTACACCTTC. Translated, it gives CASSQGVGYTF.

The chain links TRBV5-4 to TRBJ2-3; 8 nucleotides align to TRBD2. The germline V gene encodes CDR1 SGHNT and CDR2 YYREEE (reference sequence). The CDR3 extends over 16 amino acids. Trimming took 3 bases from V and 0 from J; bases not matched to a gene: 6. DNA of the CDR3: TGTGCCAGCAGCTCTGTAGCGGGGTTTAGCACAGATACGCAGTATTTT. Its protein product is CASSSVAGFSTDTQYF. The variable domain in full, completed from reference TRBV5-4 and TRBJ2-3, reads ETGVTQSPTHLIKTRGQQVTLRCSSQSGHNTVSWYQQALGQGPQFIFQYYREEENGRGNFPPRFSGLQFPNYSSELNVNALELDDSALYLCASSSVAGFSTDTQYFGPGTRLTVL.

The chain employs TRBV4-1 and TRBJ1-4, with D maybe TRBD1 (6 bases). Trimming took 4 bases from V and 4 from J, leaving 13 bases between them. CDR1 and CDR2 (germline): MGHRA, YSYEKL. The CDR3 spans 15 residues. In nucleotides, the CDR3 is TGCGCCAGCAGCCTTGAGGAAGGGGGTAATGAAAAACTGTTTTTT. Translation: CASSLEEGGNEKLFF.

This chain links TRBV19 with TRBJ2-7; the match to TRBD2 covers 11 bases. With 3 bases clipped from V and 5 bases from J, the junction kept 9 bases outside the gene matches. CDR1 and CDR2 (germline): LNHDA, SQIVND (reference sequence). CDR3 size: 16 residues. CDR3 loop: CASSIPSGGRSHEQYF. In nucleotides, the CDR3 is TGTGCCAGTAGTATCCCTAGCGGGGGGAGAAGCCACGAGCAGTACTTC.

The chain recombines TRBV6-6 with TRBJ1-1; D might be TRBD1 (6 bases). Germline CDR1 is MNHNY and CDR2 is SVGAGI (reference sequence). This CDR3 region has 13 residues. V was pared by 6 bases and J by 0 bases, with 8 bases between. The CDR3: CASSGQMNTEAFF. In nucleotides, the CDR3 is TGTGCCAGCAGCGGACAGATGAACACTGAAGCTTTCTTT.

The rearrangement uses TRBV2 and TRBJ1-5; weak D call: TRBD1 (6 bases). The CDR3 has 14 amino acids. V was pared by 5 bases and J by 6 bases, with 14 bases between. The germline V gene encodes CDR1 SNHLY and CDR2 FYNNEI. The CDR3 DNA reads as TGTGCCAGCAGTTCCTGGGGGCGAGTTCAGCCCCAGCATTTT. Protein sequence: CASSSWGRVQPQHF.

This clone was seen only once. The CDR3 is CASSQGTSGSLSDEQFF. As DNA, the CDR3 is TGTGCCAGCAGCCAAGGGACTAGCGGGAGTCTGAGCGATGAGCAGTTCTTC. This chain uses TRBV4-2 with TRBJ2-1, with TRBD2 matching over 13 bases. CDR3 size: 17 residues. The trim removed 1 base at V and 8 bases at J, leaving 8 bases unmatched. Per germline, CDR1 LGHNA and CDR2 YNFKEQ.

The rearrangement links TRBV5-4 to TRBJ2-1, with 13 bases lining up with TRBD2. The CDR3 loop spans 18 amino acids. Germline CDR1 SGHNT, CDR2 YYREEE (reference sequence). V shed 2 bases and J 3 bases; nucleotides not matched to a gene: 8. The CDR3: CASSFQLAGGALYNEQFF. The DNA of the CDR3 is TGTGCCAGCAGCTTTCAACTAGCGGGGGGGGCCCTCTACAATGAGCAGTTCTTC.

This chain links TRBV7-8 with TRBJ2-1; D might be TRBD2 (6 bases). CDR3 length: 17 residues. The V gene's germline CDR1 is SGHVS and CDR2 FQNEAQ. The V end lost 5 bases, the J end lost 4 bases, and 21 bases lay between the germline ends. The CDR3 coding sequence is TGTGCCAGCAGCAAAGGGGTAGCGGATCCGAGTTACAATGAGCAGTTCTTC. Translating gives CASSKGVADPSYNEQFF. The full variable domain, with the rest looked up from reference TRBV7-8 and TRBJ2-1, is GAGVSQSPRYKVAKRGQDVALRCDPISGHVSLFWYQQALGQGPEFLTYFQNEAQLDKSGLPSDRFFAERPEGSVSTLKIQRTQQEDSAVYLCASSKGVADPSYNEQFFGPGTRLTVL.

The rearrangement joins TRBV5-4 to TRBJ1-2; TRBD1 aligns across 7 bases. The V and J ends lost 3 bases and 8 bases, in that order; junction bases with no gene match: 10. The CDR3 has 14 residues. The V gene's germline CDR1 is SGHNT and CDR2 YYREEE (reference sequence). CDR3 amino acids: CASSYTGEEKGYTF. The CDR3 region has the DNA TGTGCCAGCAGCTATACAGGGGAAGAAAAAGGCTACACCTTC.

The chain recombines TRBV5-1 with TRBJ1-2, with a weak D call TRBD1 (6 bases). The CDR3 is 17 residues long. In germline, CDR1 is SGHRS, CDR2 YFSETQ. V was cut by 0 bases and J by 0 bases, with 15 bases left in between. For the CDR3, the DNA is TGCGCCAGCAGCTTGGTCGGGGGGCCCGATGCTAACTATGGCTACACCTTC. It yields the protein CASSLVGGPDANYGYTF.

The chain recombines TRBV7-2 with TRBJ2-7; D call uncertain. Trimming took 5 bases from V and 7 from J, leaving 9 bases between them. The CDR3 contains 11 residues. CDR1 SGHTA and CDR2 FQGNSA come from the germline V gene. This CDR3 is CASSIGREQYF. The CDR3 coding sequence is TGTGCCAGCAGCATTGGTAGGGAGCAGTACTTC.

Here the CDR3 reads CASSRQGNTEAFF. The CDR3 DNA is TGTGCCAGCAGTCGACAGGGGAACACTGAAGCTTTCTTT. The rearrangement joins TRBV27 to TRBJ1-1; 7 bases line up with TRBD1. V lost 5 bases, J lost 1 base, and 1 base stayed unmatched. The CDR3 consists of 13 residues. CDR1 MNHEY and CDR2 SMNVEV come from the germline V gene (reference sequence).

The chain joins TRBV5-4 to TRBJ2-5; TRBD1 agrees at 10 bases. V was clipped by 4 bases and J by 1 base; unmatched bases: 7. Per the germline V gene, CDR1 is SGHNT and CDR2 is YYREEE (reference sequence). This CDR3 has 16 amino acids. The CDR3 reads CASSRGTGAFQETQYF. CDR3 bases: TGTGCCAGCAGCAGGGGGACAGGGGCCTTCCAAGAGACCCAGTACTTC.

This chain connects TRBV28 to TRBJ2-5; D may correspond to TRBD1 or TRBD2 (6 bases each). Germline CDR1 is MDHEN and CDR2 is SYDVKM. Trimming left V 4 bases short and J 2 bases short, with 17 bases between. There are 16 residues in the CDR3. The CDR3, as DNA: TGTGCCAGCAGTTCCCCAGGGGCGGGGCCACAAGAGACCCAGTACTTC. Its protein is CASSSPGAGPQETQYF. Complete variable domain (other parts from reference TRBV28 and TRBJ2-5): DVKVTQSSRYLVKRTGEKVFLECVQDMDHENMFWYRQDPGLGLRLIYFSYDVKMKEKGDIPEGYSVSREKKERFSLILESASTNQTSMYLCASSSPGAGPQETQYFGPGTRLLVL.

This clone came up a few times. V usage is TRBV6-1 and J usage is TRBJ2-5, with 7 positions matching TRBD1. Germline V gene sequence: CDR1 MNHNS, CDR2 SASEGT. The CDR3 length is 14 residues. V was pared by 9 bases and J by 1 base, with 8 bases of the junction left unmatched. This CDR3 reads CASGPGQSQETQYF. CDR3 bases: TGTGCCAGTGGGCCGGGACAGTCCCAAGAGACCCAGTACTTC.

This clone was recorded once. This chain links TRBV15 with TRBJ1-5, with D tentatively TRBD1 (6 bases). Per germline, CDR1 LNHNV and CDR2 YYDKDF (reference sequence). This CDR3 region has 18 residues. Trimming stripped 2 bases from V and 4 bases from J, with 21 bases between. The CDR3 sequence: CATSRRKGVRAENQPQHF. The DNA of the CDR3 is TGTGCCACCAGCAGAAGGAAGGGGGTCAGGGCGGAGAATCAGCCCCAGCATTTT.

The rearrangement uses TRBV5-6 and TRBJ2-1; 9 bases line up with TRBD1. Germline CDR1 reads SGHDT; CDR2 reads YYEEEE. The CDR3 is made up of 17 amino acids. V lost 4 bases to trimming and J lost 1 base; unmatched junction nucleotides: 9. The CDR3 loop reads CASSPIGGTGSYNEQFF. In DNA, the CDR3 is TGTGCCAGCAGCCCAATAGGGGGGACAGGGTCCTACAATGAGCAGTTCTTC. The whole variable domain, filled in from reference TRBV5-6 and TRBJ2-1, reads DAGVTQSPTHLIKTRGQQVTLRCSPKSGHDTVSWYQQALGQGPQFIFQYYEEEERQRGNFPDRFSGHQFPNYSSELNVNALLLGDSALYLCASSPIGGTGSYNEQFFGPGTRLTVL.

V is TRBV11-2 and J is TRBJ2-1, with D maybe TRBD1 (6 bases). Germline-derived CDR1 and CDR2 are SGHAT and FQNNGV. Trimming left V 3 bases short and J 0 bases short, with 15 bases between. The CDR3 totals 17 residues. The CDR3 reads CASSLVPNRDSYNEQFF. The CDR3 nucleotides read TGTGCCAGCAGCTTGGTCCCTAACAGGGACTCCTACAATGAGCAGTTCTTC.

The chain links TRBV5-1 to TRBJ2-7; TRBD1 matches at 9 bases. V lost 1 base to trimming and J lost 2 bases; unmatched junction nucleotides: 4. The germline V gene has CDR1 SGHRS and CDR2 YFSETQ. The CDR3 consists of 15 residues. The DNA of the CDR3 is TGCGCCAGCAGCTTGAGCCGGACAGGGGCCTACGAGCAGTACTTC. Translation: CASSLSRTGAYEQYF.

CDR3 coding DNA: TGTGCCAGCAGTTGGGCGGGACAAAACTATGGCTACACCTTC. It encodes CASSWAGQNYGYTF. The chain carries TRBV6-5 and TRBJ1-2; perhaps TRBD1 as D (6 bases). The germline CDR1 and CDR2 sequences are MNHEY and SVGAGI. The V end lost 4 bases, the J end lost 2 bases, and 11 bases lay between the germline ends. CDR3 size: 14 residues.